One and the same sample provided the 3 T cell receptor beta chains below, sequenced in a study of beta chain features in type 1 diabetes. Overall study findings and caveats: Shortening that was moderate but significant affected the TCRB CDR3s of Type 1 diabetes patients in all four CD4+ subsets.

These receptors have no known antigen. Every bit of the isolated RNA underwent reverse transcription, so sequencing read expressed TCRB transcripts. Produced via immunoSEQ multiplex PCR; TCRdb's table is partial and in-frame only. In the table there are 60,000 to 75,000 clones, roughly 49% of which are singletons. The source material was central memory CD4+ T cells from blood. The receptors were sampled from a man aged 25-45 years with type 1 diabetes.

This clone was counted between two and nine times. V and J are TRBV21-1 and TRBJ1-1; the table's D call, TRBD1, was not checked against the DNA. TRBV21-1 is designated a pseudogene. This CDR3 is built from 18 residues. CDR3 sequence (DNA): TGTGCCAGCAGCCCTTACACACAGGTCCTCCCAGTGAACACTGAAGCTTTCTTT. Protein sequence: CASSPYTQVLPVNTEAFF.

A few counts support this clone. The rearrangement uses TRBV5-4 and TRBJ2-7; tentatively, D is TRBD2 (5 bases). CDR3 length equals 14 residues. Looked up from germline, CDR1 is SGHNT and CDR2 is YYREEE (reference sequence). V gave up 4 bases and J gave up 5 bases, with 16 bases separating them. The CDR3 spells CASSEDAYSDEQYF. In DNA, the CDR3 is TGTGCCAGCAGCGAAGACGCGTATAGCGACGAGCAGTACTTC. Looking up the rest from reference TRBV5-4 and TRBJ2-7 gives the full variable domain: ETGVTQSPTHLIKTRGQQVTLRCSSQSGHNTVSWYQQALGQGPQFIFQYYREEENGRGNFPPRFSGLQFPNYSSELNVNALELDDSALYLCASSEDAYSDEQYFGPGTRLTVT.

Points on this clone: Mismatch with germline at one junction end may stem from a read error. The sample contains more than one DNA sequence encoding this CDR3. This rearrangement joins TRBV6-5 to TRBJ1-5, with D unclear. CDR3 length: 14 residues. Germline values: CDR1 MNHEY, CDR2 SVGAGI. The DNA for the CDR3 is TGTGCCAGCAGTTACTCGAGAGGGCTCGAGCCTCAGCATTTT. It is translated as CASSYSRGLEPQHF.